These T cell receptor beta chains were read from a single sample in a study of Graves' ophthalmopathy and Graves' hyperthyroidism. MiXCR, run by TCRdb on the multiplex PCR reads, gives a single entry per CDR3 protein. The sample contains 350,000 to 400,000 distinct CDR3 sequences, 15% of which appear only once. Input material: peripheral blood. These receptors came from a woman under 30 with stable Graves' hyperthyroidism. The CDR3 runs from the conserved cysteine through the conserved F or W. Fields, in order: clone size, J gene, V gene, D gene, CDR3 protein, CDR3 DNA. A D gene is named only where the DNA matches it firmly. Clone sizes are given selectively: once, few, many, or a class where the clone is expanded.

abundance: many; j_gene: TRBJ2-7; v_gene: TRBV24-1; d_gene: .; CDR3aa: CATSDSTKEVRAGYSEQYF; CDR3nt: TGTGCCACCAGTGATTCCACCAAGGAGGTCAGGGCAGGGTACTCCGAGCAGTACTTC
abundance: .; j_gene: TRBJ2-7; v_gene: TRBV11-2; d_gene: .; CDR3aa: CASSEGRLGEQYF; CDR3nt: TGTGCCAGCAGCGAAGGGAGGTTGGGCGAGCAGTACTTC
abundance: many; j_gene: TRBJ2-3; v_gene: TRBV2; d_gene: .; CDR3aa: CASSEGVATDTQYF; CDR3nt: TGTGCCAGCAGTGAAGGAGTAGCGACAGATACGCAGTATTTT
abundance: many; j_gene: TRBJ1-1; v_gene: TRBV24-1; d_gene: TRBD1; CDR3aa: CATSERQGANTEAFF; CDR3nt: TGTGCCACCAGTGAGAGACAGGGGGCGAACACTGAAGCTTTCTTT
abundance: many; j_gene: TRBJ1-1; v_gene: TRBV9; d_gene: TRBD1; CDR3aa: CASSPRGRATEAFF; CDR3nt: TGTGCCAGCAGCCCCAGGGGGCGGGCCACTGAAGCTTTCTTT
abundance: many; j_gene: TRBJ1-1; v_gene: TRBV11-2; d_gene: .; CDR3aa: CASSLVGADKAFF; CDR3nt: TGTGCCAGCAGCTTAGTAGGGGCAGACAAAGCTTTCTTT
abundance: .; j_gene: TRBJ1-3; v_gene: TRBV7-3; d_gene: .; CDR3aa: CASSSASSSGNTIYF; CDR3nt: TGTGCCAGCAGCTCCGCATCCAGCTCTGGAAACACCATATATTTT
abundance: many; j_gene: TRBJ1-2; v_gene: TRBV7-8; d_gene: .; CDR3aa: CASSLGGFGYTF; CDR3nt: TGTGCCAGCAGCTTAGGGGGGTTTGGCTACACCTTC
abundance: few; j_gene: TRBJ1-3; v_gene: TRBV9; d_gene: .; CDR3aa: CASSFRLGGTIYF; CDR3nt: TGTGCCAGCAGCTTTCGGTTGGGAGGCACCATATATTTT
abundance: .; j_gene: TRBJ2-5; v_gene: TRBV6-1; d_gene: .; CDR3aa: CASTRTVKETQYF; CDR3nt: TGTGCCAGCACCCGGACAGTCAAGGAGACCCAGTACTTC
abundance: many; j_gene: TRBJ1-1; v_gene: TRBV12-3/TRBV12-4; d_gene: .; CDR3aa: CASPFDGNTEAFF; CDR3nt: TGTGCCAGCCCCTTTGACGGGAACACTGAAGCTTTCTTT
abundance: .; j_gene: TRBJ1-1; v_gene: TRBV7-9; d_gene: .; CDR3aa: CASSHPGGDTEAFF; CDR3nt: TGTGCCAGCAGCCATCCCGGGGGGGACACTGAAGCTTTCTTT
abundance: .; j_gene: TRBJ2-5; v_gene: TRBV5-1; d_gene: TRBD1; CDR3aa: CASSSTGTGGKETQYF; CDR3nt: TGCGCCAGCAGCTCTACCGGGACAGGAGGAAAAGAGACCCAGTACTTC
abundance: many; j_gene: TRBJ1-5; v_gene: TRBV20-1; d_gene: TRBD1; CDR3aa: CSASRGQENQPQHF; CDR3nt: TGCAGTGCTAGTCGCGGACAGGAAAATCAGCCCCAGCATTTT
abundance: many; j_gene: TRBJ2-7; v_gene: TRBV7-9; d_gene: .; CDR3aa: CASTRLGVAHEQYF; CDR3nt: TGTGCCAGCACTCGCCTAGGGGTGGCCCACGAGCAGTACTTC
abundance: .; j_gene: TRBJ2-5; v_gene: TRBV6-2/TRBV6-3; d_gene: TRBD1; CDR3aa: CASSYVLGTGAHQETQYF; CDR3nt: TGTGCCAGCAGTTACGTGCTGGGGACAGGGGCCCATCAAGAGACCCAGTACTTC
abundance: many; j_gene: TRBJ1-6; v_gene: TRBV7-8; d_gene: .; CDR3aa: CASSSAGFLQPLHF; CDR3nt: TGTGCCAGCAGCTCAGCAGGGTTCCTTCAGCCCCTCCACTTT
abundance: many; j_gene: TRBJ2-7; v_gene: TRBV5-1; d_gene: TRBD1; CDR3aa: CASSVPTGSYEQYF; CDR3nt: TGCGCCAGCAGCGTCCCGACAGGGTCCTACGAGCAGTACTTC
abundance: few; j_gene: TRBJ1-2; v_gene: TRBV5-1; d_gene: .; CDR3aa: CASSPDVIGGYTF; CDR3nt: TGCGCCAGCAGCCCGGACGTCATCGGTGGCTACACCTTC
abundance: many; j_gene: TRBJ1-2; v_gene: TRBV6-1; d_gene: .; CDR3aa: CASSEHDGYGYTF; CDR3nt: TGTGCCAGCAGCGAACATGATGGCTATGGCTACACCTTC